The 30 T cell receptor beta chains presented below share a single source sample, sequenced in a study of T cells of healthy individuals. TCRdb itself ran the 5' RACE reads through MiXCR, one entry per CDR3 protein. The sample records 63,000 or so distinct CDR3 sequences, around 15% being singletons. All receptors come from a human donor in good health.

This clonotype has more than one count but fewer than ten. This chain links TRBV6-2 or TRBV6-3 with TRBJ1-1; D not resolved. CDR1 MNHEY and CDR2 SVGEGT come from the germline V gene. CDR3 length: 13 amino acids. Trimming stripped 2 bases from V and 2 bases from J, with 6 bases between. CDR3 region: CASSYPENTEAFF. CDR3 in DNA: TGTGCCAGCAGTTACCCGGAAAACACTGAAGCTTTCTTT.

The chain carries TRBV7-9 and TRBJ1-2; 7 positions match TRBD1. Germline-derived CDR1 and CDR2 are SEHNR and FQNEAQ (reference sequence). Trimming took 5 bases from V and 2 from J; bases not matched to a gene: 5. The CDR3 has 14 residues. In DNA, the CDR3 is TGTGCCAGCAGCCCAGGGACAGACAACTATGGCTACACCTTC. Its protein product is CASSPGTDNYGYTF.

About this clonotype: A read error may explain this, as a much larger clone is one base away. The chain couples TRBV28 to TRBJ1-5; D unclear. Germline values: CDR1 MDHEN, CDR2 SYDVKM. The CDR3 covers 16 residues. CDR3 sequence: CSSSFQAGPMGQPQHF. The CDR3 DNA follows: TGTTCCAGCAGTTTCCAAGCCGGCCCCATGGGTCAGCCCCAGCATTTT.

This chain joins TRBV7-2 and TRBJ2-3, with no clear D. V lost 1 base and J 6 bases, leaving 14 bases between the germline ends. Germline V gene sequence: CDR1 SGHTA, CDR2 FQGNSA. The CDR3 is 15 amino acids. Here the CDR3 DNA reads TGTGCCAGCAGCTTAGTAGCCTGGCAGCCGGATACGCAGTATTTT. It translates to CASSLVAWQPDTQYF.

The V gene is TRBV29-1, the J gene TRBJ1-1, with TRBD1 as a possible D gene (6 bases). With 5 bases removed from V and 4 bases from J, the gap between germline ends came to 17 bases. The CDR3 is 14 amino acids. The germline CDR1 and CDR2 sequences are SQVTM and ANQGSEA. CDR3 in DNA: TGCAGCGTTTTGGCCGCAGGGGCGCGCACTGAAGCTTTCTTT. The encoded protein is CSVLAAGARTEAFF.

This clonotype has ten or more counts. V gene TRBV7-9 combines with J gene TRBJ1-2; 7 positions agree with TRBD1. The trim removed 3 bases at V and 4 bases at J, leaving 8 bases unmatched. The CDR3 covers 15 residues. Germline-derived CDR1 and CDR2 are SEHNR and FQNEAQ (reference sequence). The CDR3 bases are TGTGCCAGCAGCTTCCGGGACAGCGTAATCTATGGCTACACCTTC. Translation: CASSFRDSVIYGYTF.

This clonotype was seen a few times. The chain recombines TRBV5-1 with TRBJ1-1; the match to TRBD1 covers 12 bases. Germline V lookup: CDR1 SGHRS, CDR2 YFSETQ. CDR3 length: 17 amino acids. The V and J ends lost 2 bases and 5 bases, in that order; junction bases with no gene match: 10. CDR3 DNA sequence: TGCGCCAGCAGCTTTTTACCGGGACAGGGGGCGTGGACTGAAGCTTTCTTT. Translated, it gives CASSFLPGQGAWTEAFF.

This clonotype was seen repeatedly, ten times or more. CDR3 loop: CASSQSVGGVYGYTF. Written as DNA, the CDR3 is TGCGCCAGCAGCCAATCCGTCGGGGGCGTCTATGGCTACACCTTC. V gene TRBV4-1 combines with J gene TRBJ1-2; weak D call: TRBD1 (6 bases). This CDR3 is 15 amino acids long. Germline lookup yields CDR1 MGHRA and CDR2 YSYEKL. V was trimmed by 2 bases and J by 4 bases, leaving 14 bases between them.

This clonotype was seen only a few times. The chain has TRBV4-3 and TRBJ2-7; D is perhaps TRBD2 (5 bases). CDR1 and CDR2 from the germline V gene are LGHNA and YSLEER. The CDR3 has 13 residues. The V and J ends lost 0 bases and 6 bases respectively, with 9 bases between them. The CDR3 here is CASSQDSGSEQYF. CDR3 nucleotide sequence: TGCGCCAGCAGCCAAGACTCGGGAAGCGAGCAGTACTTC.

The chain combines TRBV15 with TRBJ2-1; D possibly uses TRBD1 or TRBD2 (5 bases each). The CDR3 covers 15 residues. CDR1 is LNHNV, CDR2 YYDKDF, per germline (reference sequence). The germline V and J ends were trimmed by 6 bases and 2 bases, with 14 bases remaining between them. CDR3 DNA sequence: TGTGCCACCAGTCCCGGGACGGACCCCTACAATGAGCAGTTCTTC. Amino acid sequence: CATSPGTDPYNEQFF.

At least ten counts were recorded for this clonotype. The genes are TRBV11-2 and TRBJ2-5, with D possibly matching TRBD1 (5 bases). Per germline, CDR1 SGHAT and CDR2 FQNNGV. There are 14 residues in the CDR3. Trimming left V 3 bases short and J 1 base short, with 9 bases between. CDR3 amino acids: CASSFQTVQETQYF. CDR3 nucleotides: TGTGCCAGCAGCTTCCAGACAGTCCAAGAGACCCAGTACTTC. Combining the CDR3 with reference TRBV11-2 and TRBJ2-5 gives the whole variable domain EAGVAQSPRYKIIEKRQSVAFWCNPISGHATLYWYQQILGQGPKLLIQFQNNGVVDDSQLPKDRFSAERLKGVDSTLKIQPAKLEDSAVYLCASSFQTVQETQYFGPGTRLLVL.

This clonotype was seen many times. This chain uses TRBV12-3 or TRBV12-4 with TRBJ1-1; D remains ambiguous. The CDR3 runs to 13 residues. V was pared by 2 bases and J by 4 bases, with 8 bases between. The DNA of the CDR3 is TGTGCCAGCAGTTTACCAGAAGTCACTGAAGCTTTCTTT. This gives the protein CASSLPEVTEAFF.

This clonotype was seen a handful of times. CDR3 sequence reads: CASSLTDGGNTDTQYF. CDR3 coding DNA: TGCGCCAGCAGCTTGACTGATGGGGGGAACACAGATACGCAGTATTTT. The gene calls are TRBV5-1 and TRBJ2-3, with D possibly being TRBD2 (6 bases). This CDR3 is built from 16 residues. Germline V gives CDR1 SGHRS, CDR2 YFSETQ. V lost 1 base to trimming and J lost 2 bases, with 14 bases between them.

This clonotype was recorded a few times. The rearrangement uses TRBV18 and TRBJ2-1; TRBD2 aligns across 10 bases. There are 15 residues in the CDR3. Losses at the gene ends were 5 bases for V and 7 bases for J; bases not matched to a gene: 8. Looked up from germline, CDR1 is KGHSH and CDR2 is LQKENI. The CDR3 DNA follows: TGTGCCAGCTCAGAGGGGCTAGCGGGAGCAAATGAGCAGTTCTTC. Translated: CASSEGLAGANEQFF. Full variable domain (remainder filled in from reference TRBV18 and TRBJ2-1): NAGVMQNPRHLVRRRGQEARLRCSPMKGHSHVYWYRQLPEEGLKFMVYLQKENIIDESGMPKERFSAEFPKEGPSILRIQQVVRGDSAAYFCASSEGLAGANEQFFGPGTRLTVL.

The sample holds many counts of this clonotype. V usage is TRBV5-5 and J usage is TRBJ1-1; TRBD1 matches 11 bases. This CDR3 spans 18 amino acids. Germline assignment: CDR1 SGHKS and CDR2 YYEKEE (reference sequence). Trimming cost V 4 bases and J 6 bases; bases outside gene matches: 17. The CDR3 reads CASSPPPGQGEGSAEAFF. The DNA of the CDR3 is TGTGCCAGCAGCCCGCCCCCGGGACAGGGGGAGGGTTCCGCTGAAGCTTTCTTT. The variable domain in full, with the rest retrieved from reference TRBV5-5 and TRBJ1-1, is DAGVTQSPTHLIKTRGQQVTLRCSPISGHKSVSWYQQVLGQGPQFIFQYYEKEERGRGNFPDRFSARQFPNYSSELNVNALLLGDSALYLCASSPPPGQGEGSAEAFFGQGTRLTVV.

This clonotype was found many times. This chain uses TRBV27 with TRBJ1-5; D gene ambiguous. The germline gives CDR1 MNHEY, CDR2 SMNVEV (reference sequence). There are 15 residues in the CDR3. Between the trimmed V and J ends, which lost 6 bases and 1 base, there was a span of 13 bases. The CDR3 nucleotides read TGTGCCAGCAGCAAACAAGACGGGAGCAATCAGCCCCAGCATTTT. It encodes CASSKQDGSNQPQHF.

The V call is TRBV5-1, the J call TRBJ2-3, with 9 bases matching TRBD2. CDR1 is SGHRS, CDR2 YFSETQ, per germline. Unmatched junction bases numbered 3, after V lost 1 base and J lost 0 bases. The CDR3 sequence is 16 residues long. The CDR3 loop is CASSLWSGRSTDTQYF. CDR3 nucleotide sequence: TGCGCCAGCAGCTTGTGGAGCGGGAGGAGCACAGATACGCAGTATTTT.

This clonotype was seen many times. The chain carries TRBV6-6 and TRBJ2-7, with TRBD2 matching 9 bases. Losses at the gene ends were 2 bases for V and 3 bases for J; bases not matched to a gene: 2. CDR1 and CDR2 from the germline V gene are MNHNY and SVGAGI (reference sequence). The CDR3 is 14 residues long. The CDR3 DNA sequence: TGTGCCAGCAGTTACGCGGGGGGGGACTACGAGCAGTACTTC. It codes for CASSYAGGDYEQYF.

At least ten counts were recorded for this clonotype. This chain links TRBV7-9 with TRBJ1-5; D call uncertain. Germline values: CDR1 SEHNR, CDR2 FQNEAQ (reference sequence). The CDR3 has 16 amino acids. Trimming stripped 4 bases from V and 2 bases from J, with 15 bases between. The CDR3 loop is CASSYQMGGGNQPQHF. CDR3 coding DNA: TGTGCCAGCAGCTACCAAATGGGCGGGGGCAATCAGCCCCAGCATTTT.

This clonotype turned up a few times. This chain uses TRBV20-1 with TRBJ1-6, with 7 bases fitting TRBD1. The CDR3 has 14 residues. Germline assignment: CDR1 DFQATT and CDR2 SNEGSKA (reference sequence). Trimming cost V 2 bases and J 9 bases; bases outside gene matches: 7. The DNA for the CDR3 is TGCAGTGCTAGACCGACAGGGAATAGTTCACCCCTCCACTTT. Its translation: CSARPTGNSSPLHF.

The rearrangement links TRBV11-2 to TRBJ1-4; no clear D. The V gene lost 8 bases and the J gene lost 0 bases, with 7 bases spanning the gap. The CDR3 contains 13 residues. Germline loops: CDR1 SGHAT, CDR2 FQNNGV. CDR3 protein: CASGRATNEKLFF. The CDR3 DNA follows: TGTGCCAGCGGCAGAGCAACTAATGAAAAACTGTTTTTT.

This clonotype is a singleton in its sample. The V and J genes are TRBV28 and TRBJ2-7; D is unclear. The CDR3 totals 14 residues. Between the trimmed V and J ends, which lost 4 bases and 2 bases, there was a span of 12 bases. Germline V CDR1 and CDR2: MDHEN, SYDVKM. CDR3: CASSSTWGTYEQYF. CDR3 nucleotides: TGTGCCAGCAGTTCCACGTGGGGAACCTACGAGCAGTACTTC.

In this sample, this clonotype turned up many times. The gene calls are TRBV6-5 and TRBJ2-3; 11 nucleotides line up with TRBD2. Germline CDR1 is MNHEY and CDR2 is SVGAGI. Germline trimming cut 2 bases from V and 6 bases from J; bases unmatched to any gene: 7. This CDR3 comprises 16 residues. CDR3 sequence (DNA): TGTGCCAGCAGTTACGTCCTAGCGGGGGGTCAGGATACGCAGTATTTT. Encoded protein: CASSYVLAGGQDTQYF.

The chain recombines TRBV12-3 or TRBV12-4 with TRBJ2-7; tentative D call: TRBD1 (6 bases). Trimming stripped 7 bases from V and 2 bases from J, with 18 bases between. The CDR3 runs 15 residues. CDR3 sequence: CASTFATGKAYEQYF. CDR3 sequence (DNA): TGTGCCAGCACCTTCGCGACAGGAAAAGCCTACGAGCAGTACTTC.

The J gene is TRBJ2-6, the V gene TRBV5-1; perhaps TRBD1 as D (5 bases). V lost 3 bases to trimming and J lost 1 base, with 5 bases between them. Germline V gene lookup returns CDR1 SGHRS and CDR2 YFSETQ. This CDR3 comprises 14 residues. CDR3 protein: CASSSGSGANVLTF. The CDR3 nucleotides read TGCGCCAGCAGCTCAGGGTCTGGGGCCAACGTCCTGACTTTC.

This sequence joins TRBV5-1 and TRBJ2-7, with 8 nucleotides matching TRBD1. After removal of 4 bases from V and 3 bases from J, the junction contained 6 bases not matched to a gene. Germline V gene data show CDR1 as SGHRS and CDR2 as YFSETQ. This CDR3 comprises 14 residues. CDR3 in DNA: TGCGCCAGCAGCCTAGACAGGGGCGGCTACGAGCAGTACTTC. Protein sequence: CASSLDRGGYEQYF.

This clonotype has at least ten counts. The chain employs TRBV28 and TRBJ1-2; D possibly corresponds to TRBD1 (5 bases). Germline V CDR1 and CDR2: MDHEN, SYDVKM. Deletions cut 6 bases from V and 8 bases from J, with 28 bases between. The CDR3 is 17 residues long. CDR3 sequence reads: CASSPSPGPGVSSGYTF. In nucleotides, the CDR3 is TGTGCCAGCAGCCCGTCTCCGGGACCGGGAGTGAGTTCGGGCTACACCTTC.

The CDR3: CATRGGSTDTQYF. Here the CDR3 DNA reads TGTGCCACCCGTGGGGGCAGCACAGATACGCAGTATTTT. The chain uses TRBV24-1 and TRBJ2-3, with D possibly matching TRBD1 (6 bases). The CDR3 runs 13 residues. Germline CDR1 reads KGHDR; CDR2 reads SFDVKD. Trimming took 9 bases from V and 0 from J, leaving 9 bases between them.

This clonotype was counted between two and nine times. J is TRBJ1-2 and V is TRBV24-1, with D possibly being TRBD1 (6 bases). The CDR3 loop spans 15 amino acids. In germline, CDR1 is KGHDR, CDR2 SFDVKD. V gave up 7 bases and J gave up 8 bases, with 22 bases separating them. The CDR3 is CATSSSPTGPWGYTF. The CDR3 DNA reads as TGTGCCACCAGCTCCTCTCCGACAGGCCCTTGGGGCTACACCTTC.

The chain joins TRBV6-2 or TRBV6-3 to TRBJ2-2, with D perhaps TRBD2 (5 bases). The CDR3 is made up of 19 amino acids. Trimming took 6 bases from V and 8 from J, leaving 31 bases between them. Germline assignment: CDR1 MNHEY and CDR2 SVGEGT. CDR3 amino acids: CASSPQRPGSQAKVGELFF. CDR3 coding DNA: TGTGCCAGCAGCCCTCAGCGGCCCGGGTCCCAGGCGAAAGTGGGGGAGCTGTTTTTT.